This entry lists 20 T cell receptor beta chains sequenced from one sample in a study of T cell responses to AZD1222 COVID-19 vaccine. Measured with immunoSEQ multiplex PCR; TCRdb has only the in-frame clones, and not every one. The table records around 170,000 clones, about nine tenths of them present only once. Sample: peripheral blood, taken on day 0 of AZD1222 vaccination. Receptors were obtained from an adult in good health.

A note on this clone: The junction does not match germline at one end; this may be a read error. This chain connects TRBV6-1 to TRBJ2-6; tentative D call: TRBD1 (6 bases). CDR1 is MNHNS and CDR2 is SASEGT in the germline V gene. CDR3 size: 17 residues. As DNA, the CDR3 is TGTGCCAGCAGCGAAGCAGGGGTGGGCTCTGGGGCCAACGTCCTGACTTTC. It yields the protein CASSEAGVGSGANVLTF.

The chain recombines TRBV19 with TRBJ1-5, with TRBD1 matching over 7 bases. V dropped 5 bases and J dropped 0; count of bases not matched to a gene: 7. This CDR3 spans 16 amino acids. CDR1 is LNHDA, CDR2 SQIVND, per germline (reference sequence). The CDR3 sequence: CASSSQGTYSNQPQHF. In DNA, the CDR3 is TGTGCCAGTAGTTCACAGGGGACATATAGCAATCAGCCCCAGCATTTT.

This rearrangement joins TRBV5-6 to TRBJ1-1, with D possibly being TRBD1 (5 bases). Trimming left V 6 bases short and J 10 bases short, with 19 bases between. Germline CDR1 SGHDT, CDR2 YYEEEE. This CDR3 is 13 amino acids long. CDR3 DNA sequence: TGTGCCAGCACCCTGGGGGGTGAAGTGGGAGCTTTCTTT. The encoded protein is CASTLGGEVGAFF.

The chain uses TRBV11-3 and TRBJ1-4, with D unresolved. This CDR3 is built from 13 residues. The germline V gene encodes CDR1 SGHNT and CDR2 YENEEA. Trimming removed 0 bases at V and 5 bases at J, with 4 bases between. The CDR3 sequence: CASSLEENEKLFF. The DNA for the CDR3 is TGTGCCAGCAGCTTAGAAGAGAATGAAAAACTGTTTTTT.

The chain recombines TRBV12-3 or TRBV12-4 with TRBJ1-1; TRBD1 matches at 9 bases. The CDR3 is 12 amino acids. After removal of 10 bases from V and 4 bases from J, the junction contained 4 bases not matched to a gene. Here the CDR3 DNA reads TGTGCCACGGGACAGGGCGGCACTGAAGCTTTCTTT. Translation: CATGQGGTEAFF.

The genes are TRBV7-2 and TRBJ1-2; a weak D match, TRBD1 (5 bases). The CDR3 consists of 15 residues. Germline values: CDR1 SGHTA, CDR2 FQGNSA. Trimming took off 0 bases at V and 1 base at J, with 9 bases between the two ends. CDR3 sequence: CASSLAAGSNYGYTF. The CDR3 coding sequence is TGTGCCAGCAGCTTAGCGGCAGGGAGTAACTATGGCTACACCTTC.

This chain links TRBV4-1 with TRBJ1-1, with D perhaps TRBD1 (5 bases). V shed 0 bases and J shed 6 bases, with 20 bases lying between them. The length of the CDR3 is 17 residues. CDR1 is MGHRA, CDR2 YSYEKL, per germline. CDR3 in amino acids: CASSQDVLRREAPEAFF. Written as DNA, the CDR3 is TGCGCCAGCAGCCAAGACGTCCTTCGCAGGGAGGCCCCTGAAGCTTTCTTT.

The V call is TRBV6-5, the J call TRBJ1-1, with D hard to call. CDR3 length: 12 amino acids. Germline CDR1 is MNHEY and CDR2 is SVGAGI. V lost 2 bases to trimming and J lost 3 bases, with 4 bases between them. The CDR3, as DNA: TGTGCCAGCAGTTACAGTCACACTGAAGCTTTCTTT. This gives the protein CASSYSHTEAFF.

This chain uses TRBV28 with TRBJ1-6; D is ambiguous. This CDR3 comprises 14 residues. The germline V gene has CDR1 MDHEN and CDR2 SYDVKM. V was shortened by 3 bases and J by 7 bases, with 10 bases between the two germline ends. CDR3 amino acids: CASSLERRNSPLHF. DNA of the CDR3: TGTGCCAGCAGTTTGGAGCGAAGAAATTCACCCCTCCACTTT.

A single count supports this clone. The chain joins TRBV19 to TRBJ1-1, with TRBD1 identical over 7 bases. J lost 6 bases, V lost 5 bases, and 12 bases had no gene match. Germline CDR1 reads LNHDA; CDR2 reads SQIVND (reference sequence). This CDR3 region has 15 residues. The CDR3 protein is CASSVFGTAAPEAFF. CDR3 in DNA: TGTGCCAGTAGTGTGTTTGGGACAGCGGCCCCTGAAGCTTTCTTT.

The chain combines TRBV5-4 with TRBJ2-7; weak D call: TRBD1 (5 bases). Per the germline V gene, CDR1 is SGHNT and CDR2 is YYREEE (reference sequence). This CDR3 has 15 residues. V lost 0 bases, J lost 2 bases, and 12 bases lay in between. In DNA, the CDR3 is TGTGCCAGCAGCTTGGGACAGCAATTAACCTACGAGCAGTACTTC. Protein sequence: CASSLGQQLTYEQYF.

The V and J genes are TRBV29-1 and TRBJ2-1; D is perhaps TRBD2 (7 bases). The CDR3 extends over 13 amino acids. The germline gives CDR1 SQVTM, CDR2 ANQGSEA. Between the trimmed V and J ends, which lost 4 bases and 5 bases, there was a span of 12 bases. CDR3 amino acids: CSVGRGQDNEQFF. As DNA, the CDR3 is TGCAGCGTTGGGCGGGGGCAGGACAATGAGCAGTTCTTC.

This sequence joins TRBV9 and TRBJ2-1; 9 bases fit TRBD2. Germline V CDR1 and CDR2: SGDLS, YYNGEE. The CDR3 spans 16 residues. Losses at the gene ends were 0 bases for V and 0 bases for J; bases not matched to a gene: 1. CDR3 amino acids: CASSVGGGASYNEQFF. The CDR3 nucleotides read TGTGCCAGCAGCGTAGGCGGGGGGGCCTCCTACAATGAGCAGTTCTTC.

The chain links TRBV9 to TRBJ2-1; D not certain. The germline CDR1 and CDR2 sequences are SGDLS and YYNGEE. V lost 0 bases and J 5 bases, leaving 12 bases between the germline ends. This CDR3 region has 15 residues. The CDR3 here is CASSVGIGHNNEQFF. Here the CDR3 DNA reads TGTGCCAGCAGCGTAGGGATCGGGCACAACAATGAGCAGTTCTTC.

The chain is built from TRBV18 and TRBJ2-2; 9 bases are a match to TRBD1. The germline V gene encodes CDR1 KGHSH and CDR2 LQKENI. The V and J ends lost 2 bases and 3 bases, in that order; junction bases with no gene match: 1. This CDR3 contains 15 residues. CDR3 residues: CASSPGQGYTGELFF. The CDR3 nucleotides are TGTGCCAGCTCACCAGGACAGGGGTACACCGGGGAGCTGTTTTTT.

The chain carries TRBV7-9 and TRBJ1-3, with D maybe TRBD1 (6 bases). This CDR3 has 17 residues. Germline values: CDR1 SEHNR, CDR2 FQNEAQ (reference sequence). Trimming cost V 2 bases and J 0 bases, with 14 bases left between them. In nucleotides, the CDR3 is TGTGCCAGCAGCTTAACAGGGCAGCGAACCTCTGGAAACACCATATATTTT. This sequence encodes CASSLTGQRTSGNTIYF. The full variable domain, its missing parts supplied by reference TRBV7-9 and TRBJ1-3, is DTGVSQNPRHKITKRGQNVTFRCDPISEHNRLYWYRQTLGQGPEFLTYFQNEAQLEKSRLLSDRFSAERPKGSFSTLEIQRTEQGDSAMYLCASSLTGQRTSGNTIYFGEGSWLTVV.

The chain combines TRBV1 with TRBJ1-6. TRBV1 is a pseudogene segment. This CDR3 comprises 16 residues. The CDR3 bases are TGCACCAGCAGCCCGAACGAGGTTCCCTATAATTCACCCCTCCACTTT. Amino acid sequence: CTSSPNEVPYNSPLHF.

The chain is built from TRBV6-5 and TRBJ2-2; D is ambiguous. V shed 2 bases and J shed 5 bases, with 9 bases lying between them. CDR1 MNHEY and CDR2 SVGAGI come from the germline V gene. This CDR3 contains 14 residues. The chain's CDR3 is CASSYEITTGELFF. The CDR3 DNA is TGTGCCAGCAGTTACGAGATTACGACCGGGGAGCTGTTTTTT.

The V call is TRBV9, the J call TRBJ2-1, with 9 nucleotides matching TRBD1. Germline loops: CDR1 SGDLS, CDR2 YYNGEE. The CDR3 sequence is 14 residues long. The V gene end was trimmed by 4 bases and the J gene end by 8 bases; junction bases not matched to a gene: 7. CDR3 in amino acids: CASSFTDRGHEQFF. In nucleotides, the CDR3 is TGTGCCAGCAGCTTCACGGACAGGGGACATGAGCAGTTCTTC. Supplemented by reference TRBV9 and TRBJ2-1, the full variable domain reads DSGVTQTPKHLITATGQRVTLRCSPRSGDLSVYWYQQSLDQGLQFLIQYYNGEERAKGNILERFSAQQFPDLHSELNLSSLELGDSALYFCASSFTDRGHEQFFGPGTRLTVL.

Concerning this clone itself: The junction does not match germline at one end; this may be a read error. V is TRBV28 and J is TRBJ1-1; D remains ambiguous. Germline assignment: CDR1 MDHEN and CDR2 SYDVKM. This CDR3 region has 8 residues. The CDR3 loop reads CTNTEAFF. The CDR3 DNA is TGCACGAACACTGAAGCTTTCTTT.